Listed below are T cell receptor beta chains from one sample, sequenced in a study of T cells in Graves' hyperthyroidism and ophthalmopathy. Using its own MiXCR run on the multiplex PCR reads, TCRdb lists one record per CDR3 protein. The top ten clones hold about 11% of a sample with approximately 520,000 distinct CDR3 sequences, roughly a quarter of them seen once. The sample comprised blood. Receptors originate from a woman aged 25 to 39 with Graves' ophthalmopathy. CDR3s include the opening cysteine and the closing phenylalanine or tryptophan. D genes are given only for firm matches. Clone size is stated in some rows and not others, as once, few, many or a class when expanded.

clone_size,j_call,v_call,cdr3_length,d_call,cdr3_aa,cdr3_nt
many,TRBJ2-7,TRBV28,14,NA,CASSLGGRAYEQYF,TGCGCCAGCAGCTTGGGGGGACGAGCCTACGAGCAGTACTTC
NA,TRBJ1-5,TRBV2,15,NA,CASSVDSHGNQPQHF,TGTGCCAGCAGTGTTGACAGCCATGGCAATCAGCCCCAGCATTTT
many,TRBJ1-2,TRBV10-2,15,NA,CASSERGSLHYGYTF,TGCGCCAGCAGTGAGAGGGGCAGCCTACACTATGGCTACACCTTC
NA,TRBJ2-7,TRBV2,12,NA,CASRLGSYEQYF,TGTGCCAGCAGACTTGGATCCTACGAGCAGTACTTC
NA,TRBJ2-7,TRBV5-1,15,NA,CASRRGPLGRDEQYF,TGCGCCAGTCGAAGAGGGCCCTTGGGTCGCGACGAGCAGTACTTC
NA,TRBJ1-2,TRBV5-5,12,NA,CASSLIDYGYTF,TGTGCCAGCAGCTTGATAGACTATGGCTACACCTTC
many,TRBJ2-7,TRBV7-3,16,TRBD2,CASSDSGLADSYEQYF,TGTGCCAGCAGCGACTCGGGACTAGCGGACTCCTACGAGCAGTACTTC
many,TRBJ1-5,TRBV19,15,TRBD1,CASNRIDRAHQPQHF,TGTGCCAGTAACCGGATCGACAGGGCCCATCAGCCCCAGCATTTT
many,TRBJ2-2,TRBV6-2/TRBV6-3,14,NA,CASSSTANTGELFF,TGTGCCAGCAGTTCCACAGCGAACACCGGGGAGCTGTTTTTT
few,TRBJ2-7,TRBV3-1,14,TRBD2,CASSRSGANYEQYF,TGTGCCAGCAGCCGGAGCGGGGCGAACTACGAGCAGTACTTC
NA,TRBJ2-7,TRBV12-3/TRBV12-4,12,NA,CASSLVWTDQYF,TGTGCCAGCAGTTTAGTCTGGACTGATCAGTACTTC
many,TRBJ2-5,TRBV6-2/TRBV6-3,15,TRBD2,CASNLAGTPLWTQYF,TGTGCCAGCAACCTAGCGGGGACCCCTCTGTGGACCCAGTACTTC
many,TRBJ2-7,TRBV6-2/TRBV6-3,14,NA,CASSYLDSSYEQYF,TGTGCCAGCAGTTACTTGGACAGCTCCTACGAGCAGTACTTC
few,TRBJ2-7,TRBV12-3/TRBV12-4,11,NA,CASSQDVQQYF,TGTGCCAGCAGCCAGGACGTGCAGCAGTACTTC
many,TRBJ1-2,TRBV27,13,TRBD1,CASILQGYYGYTF,TGTGCCAGCATACTACAGGGGTACTATGGCTACACCTTC
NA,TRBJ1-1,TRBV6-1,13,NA,CASSAGLRTEAFF,TGTGCCAGCAGTGCGGGACTCAGGACTGAAGCTTTCTTT
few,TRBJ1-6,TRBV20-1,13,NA,CSARDEYNSPLHF,TGCAGTGCTAGGGACGAGTATAATTCACCCCTCCACTTT
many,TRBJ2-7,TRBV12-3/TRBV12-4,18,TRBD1,CASRRQGVGRGPSYEQYF,TGTGCCAGCAGGAGACAGGGGGTGGGCAGGGGGCCCTCCTACGAGCAGTACTTC
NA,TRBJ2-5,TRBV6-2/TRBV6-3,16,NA,CASSGPTQLGGETQYF,TGTGCCAGCAGTGGACCAACTCAACTGGGCGGGGAGACCCAGTACTTC
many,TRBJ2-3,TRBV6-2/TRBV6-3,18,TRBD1,CASSPYGDRSREGYTQYF,TGTGCCAGCAGTCCCTACGGGGACAGGTCGCGTGAAGGCTATACGCAGTATTTT
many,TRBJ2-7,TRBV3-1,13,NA,CASSQTAADEQYF,TGTGCCAGCAGCCAAACAGCGGCCGACGAGCAGTACTTC
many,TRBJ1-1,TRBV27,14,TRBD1,CASTLTGMNTEAFF,TGTGCCAGCACCCTGACAGGGATGAACACTGAAGCTTTCTTT
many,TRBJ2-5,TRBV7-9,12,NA,CASSNGQETQYF,TGTGCCAGCAGCAACGGACAAGAGACCCAGTACTTC
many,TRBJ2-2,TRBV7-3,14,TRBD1,CASGDRPNTGELFF,TGTGCCAGCGGGGACAGACCGAACACCGGGGAGCTGTTTTTT
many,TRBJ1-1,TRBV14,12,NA,CASSQDRPGRFF,TGTGCCAGCAGCCAAGATAGGCCTGGGCGGTTCTTT
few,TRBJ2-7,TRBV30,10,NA,CAWNDYEQYF,TGTGCCTGGAATGACTACGAGCAGTACTTC
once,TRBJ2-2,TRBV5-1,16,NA,CASSFTPNLNTGELFF,TGCGCCAGCAGCTTTACCCCAAACCTGAACACCGGGGAGCTGTTTTTT
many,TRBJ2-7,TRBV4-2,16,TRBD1,CASSTPLGDRGSEQYF,TGTGCCAGCAGCACGCCCCTCGGGGACAGGGGAAGCGAGCAGTACTTC
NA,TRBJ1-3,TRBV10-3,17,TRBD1,CAKQGGSSTDSGNTIYF,TGTGCCAAACAGGGGGGATCCTCAACCGACTCTGGAAACACCATATATTTT
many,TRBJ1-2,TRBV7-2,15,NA,CASSSASTGIEGYTF,TGTGCCAGCAGCTCGGCATCAACAGGGATTGAGGGCTACACCTTC
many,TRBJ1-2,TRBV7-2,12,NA,CASRPLGGQVTF,TGTGCCAGCAGACCACTGGGGGGGCAAGTCACCTTC
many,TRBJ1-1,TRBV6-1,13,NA,CASSGAGYTEAFF,TGTGCCAGCAGTGGAGCGGGGTACACTGAAGCTTTCTTT
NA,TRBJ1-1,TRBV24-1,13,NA,CATREHLNTEAFF,TGTGCCACCAGGGAACATTTGAACACTGAAGCTTTCTTT